Below, one TCR beta chain is given with its context. This entry comes from a study of blood T cell repertoires in COVID-19. Study background: COVID-19 samples collected from the United States, Italy and Spain covered acute and convalescent phases. T cells, B-cell-depleted T cells, or PBMCs supplied cDNA or gDNA.

Study processing details: Reference gene primer amplification gave nucleated cell count estimates. Some clones are missing from TCRdb's copy, which holds only in-frame ones; the method was immunoSEQ multiplex PCR. Clonal size and the V and J genes are those of that table, whereas D and trimming came from the DNA. This table holds roughly 70,000 clones, over 75% found once. The CDR3 is made up of 15 amino acids. The germline V gene has CDR1 MNHEY and CDR2 SVGEGT. Trimming cost V 2 bases and J 3 bases; bases outside gene matches: 7. The chain links TRBV6-2 or TRBV6-3 to TRBJ2-7; TRBD2 aligns across 7 bases. This clonotype was obtained from a human donor in a cohort sampled during active COVID-19. Sequenced sample: peripheral blood. DNA for the CDR3: TGTGCCAGCAGTTACGGCGGGAGCCTCGGCTACGAGCAGTACTTC. Its protein product is CASSYGGSLGYEQYF.